This TCR beta chain was obtained from a study of OX40 agonist ivuxolimab in advanced cancers. General study points: The specificity for antigen of the expanded peripheral T cells was not determined.

A word on this clone: Its cognate antigen is unknown.

The method was immunoSEQ multiplex PCR; TCRdb's version includes in-frame clones alone and lacks a portion of them. Here the sample spans tens of thousands of clones, under 85% being singletons. Trimming pared 4 bases from V and 1 base from J, leaving 13 bases between. The germline CDR1 and CDR2 sequences are LNHDA and SQIVND (reference sequence). This CDR3 is 15 amino acids long. This TCR was sampled from an adult with an advanced solid tumor such as melanoma, head and neck, liver or kidney cancer. V is TRBV19 and J is TRBJ2-5; D unresolved. The material was CD4+ or CD8+ T cells sorted from blood, obtained in a trial of the OX40 agonist ivuxolimab. As DNA, the CDR3 is TGTGCCAGTAGTAAATCGCGGTCAGGCCAAGAGACCCAGTACTTC. It is translated as CASSKSRSGQETQYF.